These 6 T cell receptor beta chains came from one sample sequenced in a study of T cell repertoires in cytomegalovirus infection. These receptors have no identified antigens. MiXCR, applied by TCRdb to the reads, yields one record per CDR3 protein. The sample has some 350,000 distinct CDR3 sequences; about 34% are singletons. Here the sequenced sample was cultured PBMCs, taken from culture after CMV antigen stimulation. These receptors were obtained from a human donor in good health (CMV status not recorded). Some clones in this sample may be carry-over from other donors' samples.

In this sample, this clonotype turned up many times. J is TRBJ1-5 and V is TRBV7-8; a weak D match, TRBD1 (5 bases). Looked up from germline, CDR1 is SGHVS and CDR2 is FQNEAQ. V was trimmed by 5 bases and J by 3 bases, leaving 11 bases between them. The CDR3 sequence is 14 residues long. The CDR3 nucleotides are TGTGCCAGCAGCCCCGGGGGGAACAATCAGCCCCAGCATTTT. It is translated as CASSPGGNNQPQHF.

This clonotype was detected ten times or more. The V gene is TRBV7-2, the J gene TRBJ1-2; D is unresolved. The germline V gene encodes CDR1 SGHTA and CDR2 FQGNSA. Trimming pared 4 bases from V and 1 base from J, leaving 10 bases between. This CDR3 region has 14 residues. In DNA form, the CDR3 reads TGTGCCAGCAGCTACGGAATCGTTAACTATGGCTACACCTTC. Amino acid sequence: CASSYGIVNYGYTF.

There are many counts of this clonotype. This chain joins TRBV27 and TRBJ2-7; D may be TRBD1 or TRBD2 (5 bases each). CDR1 is MNHEY, CDR2 SMNVEV, per germline (reference sequence). This CDR3 spans 14 amino acids. V lost 5 bases and J 4 bases, leaving 15 bases between the germline ends. This CDR3 reads CASSPRAGAYEQYV. CDR3 nucleotides: TGTGCCAGCAGTCCGCGGGCCGGGGCATACGAGCAGTACGTC.

The table lists this clonotype with a few counts. The rearrangement joins TRBV6-2 or TRBV6-3 to TRBJ2-7; TRBD2 matches 11 bases. Germline-derived CDR1 and CDR2 are MNHEY and SVGEGT. The junction had 2 bases not matched to a gene; V was cut back by 7 bases and J by 3 bases. This CDR3 region has 13 residues. DNA for the CDR3: TGTGCCAGCAAACTAGCGGGAGACTACGAGCAGTACGTC. This gives the protein CASKLAGDYEQYV.

A few counts support this clonotype. V usage is TRBV7-8 and J usage is TRBJ1-4, with D unresolved. The CDR3 covers 16 residues. Germline CDR1 and CDR2: SGHVS and FQNEAQ. Trimming shortened V by 2 bases and J by 3 bases, and 13 bases separated the two germline ends. Here the CDR3 DNA reads TGTGCCAGCAGCTTACGCCAAGGGAGTTCTAATGAAAAACTGTTTTTT. It yields the protein CASSLRQGSSNEKLFF. The full variable domain, completed using reference TRBV7-8 and TRBJ1-4, is GAGVSQSPRYKVAKRGQDVALRCDPISGHVSLFWYQQALGQGPEFLTYFQNEAQLDKSGLPSDRFFAERPEGSVSTLKIQRTQQEDSAVYLCASSLRQGSSNEKLFFGSGTQLSVL.

This clonotype was seen ten or more times. V gene TRBV7-2 combines with J gene TRBJ1-5, with a tentative D call TRBD1 (5 bases). Per germline, CDR1 SGHTA and CDR2 FQGNSA. Trimming stripped 5 bases from V and 8 bases from J, with 10 bases between. The CDR3 is 12 residues long. CDR3 loop: CASSLMGEPQHF. CDR3 sequence (DNA): TGTGCCAGCAGCCTCATGGGGGAGCCCCAGCATTTT. Filled out from reference TRBV7-2 and TRBJ1-5, the complete variable domain reads GAGVSQSPSNKVTEKGKDVELRCDPISGHTALYWYRQSLGQGLEFLIYFQGNSAPDKSGLPSDRFSAERTGGSVSTLTIQRTQQEDSAVYLCASSLMGEPQHFGDGTRLSIL.